These 9 T cell receptor beta chains originate from one sample sequenced in a study of blood T cell repertoires in COVID-19. The data were produced by immunoSEQ multiplex PCR, yet TCRdb's version contains in-frame clones alone and is incomplete. The data contain some 490,000 clones, 88% of them singletons. The sequenced sample was PBMCs or T cells enriched from blood (not recorded which). The receptors here all came from a woman aged 55-69 years who had recovered from COVID-19.

V usage is TRBV25-1 and J usage is TRBJ1-3; a possible D gene is TRBD1 (6 bases). The germline V and J ends were trimmed by 9 bases and 0 bases, with 12 bases remaining between them. There are 14 residues in the CDR3. CDR1 is MGHDK, CDR2 SYGVNS, per germline. As DNA, the CDR3 is TGTGCCAGTACCGAACAGGGCTCTGGAAACACCATATATTTT. It codes for CASTEQGSGNTIYF.

The rearrangement joins TRBV6-2 or TRBV6-3 to TRBJ2-3; D is unclear. V lost 2 bases to trimming and J lost 4 bases, with 7 bases between them. The CDR3 is made up of 13 amino acids. Germline V gene lookup returns CDR1 MNHEY and CDR2 SVGEGT. DNA of the CDR3: TGTGCCAGCAGTTACCTAAGTTCAGATACGCAGTATTTT. As protein: CASSYLSSDTQYF.

V and J are TRBV4-1 and TRBJ1-5; TRBD1 matches 7 bases. The V gene end was trimmed by 6 bases and the J gene end by 5 bases; junction bases not matched to a gene: 7. In germline, CDR1 is MGHRA, CDR2 YSYEKL. The length of the CDR3 is 14 residues. The CDR3 here is CASSTQGSYQPQHF. CDR3 nucleotides: TGCGCCAGCAGTACACAGGGGAGTTATCAGCCCCAGCATTTT.

V usage is TRBV5-1 and J usage is TRBJ2-3; TRBD2 aligns across 11 bases. In germline, CDR1 is SGHRS, CDR2 YFSETQ. This CDR3 comprises 15 residues. The V segment lost 0 bases and the J segment 8 bases; nucleotides outside the gene matches: 5. Here the CDR3 reads CASSLEGTSGTTQYF. The CDR3 coding sequence is TGCGCCAGCAGCTTGGAAGGGACTAGCGGCACTACGCAGTATTTT.

The chain combines TRBV19 with TRBJ1-1; TRBD1 matches at 7 bases. This CDR3 has 15 amino acids. Trimming took 8 bases from V and 1 from J; bases not matched to a gene: 10. The V gene's germline CDR1 is LNHDA and CDR2 SQIVND (reference sequence). The CDR3 sequence is CASSGGVDQNTEAFF. The DNA for the CDR3 is TGTGCCAGTTCAGGGGGTGTTGACCAGAACACTGAAGCTTTCTTT. Full variable domain (rest looked up from reference TRBV19 and TRBJ1-1): DGGITQSPKYLFRKEGQNVTLSCEQNLNHDAMYWYRQDPGQGLRLIYYSQIVNDFQKGDIAEGYSVSREKKESFPLTVTSAQKNPTAFYLCASSGGVDQNTEAFFGQGTRLTVV.

The chain recombines TRBV6-5 with TRBJ1-1; the D gene is possibly TRBD1 (5 bases). The ends were cut back, 5 bases at V and 3 bases at J, with 13 bases in the middle. Germline V CDR1 and CDR2: MNHEY, SVGAGI. The CDR3 extends over 14 amino acids. The CDR3 protein is CASSHVTGYTEAFF. The CDR3 DNA reads as TGTGCCAGCAGTCACGTAACAGGTTACACTGAAGCTTTCTTT.

The V gene is TRBV24-1, the J gene TRBJ2-5; 7 positions match TRBD1. The CDR3 loop spans 14 amino acids. Germline assignment: CDR1 KGHDR and CDR2 SFDVKD. The V and J ends lost 3 bases and 4 bases, in that order; junction bases with no gene match: 4. The CDR3 region has the DNA TGTGCCACCAGTGATGCTTACAGGGGAGAGACCCAGTACTTC. Amino acids: CATSDAYRGETQYF.

The chain couples TRBV5-8 to TRBJ2-7, with a weak D call TRBD2 (5 bases). V was pared by 3 bases and J by 6 bases, with 16 bases between. The CDR3 loop spans 14 amino acids. Germline V gene lookup returns CDR1 SGHTS and CDR2 YDEGEE. CDR3 nucleotides: TGTGCCAGCAGCTCACCCCGGGAAGTGGTCGAGCAGTACGTC. Amino acid sequence: CASSSPREVVEQYV.

The chain employs TRBV27 and TRBJ1-1; 8 nucleotides match TRBD1. V dropped 8 bases and J dropped 1; count of bases not matched to a gene: 9. Germline V gene data show CDR1 as MNHEY and CDR2 as SMNVEV (reference sequence). CDR3 length: 15 amino acids. The CDR3, as DNA: TGTGCCAGCCACAGGGGGGGATTTCCGAACACTGAAGCTTTCTTT. The encoded protein is CASHRGGFPNTEAFF.